The 17 T cell receptor beta chains below all came from one sample that was sequenced in a study of PD-1 blockade in classical Hodgkin lymphoma. TCRdb keeps only in-frame clones here, not all; method: immunoSEQ multiplex PCR. Of tens of thousands of clones detected, roughly 89% appear once; the ten largest clones hold around 10%. Every patient experienced relapse after autologous stem cell transplantation, and brentuximab vedotin exposure varied. The specimen comprised peripheral blood mononuclear cells (PBMCs), sampled before the second cycle of nivolumab. The receptor source for this set is a human donor with classical Hodgkin lymphoma.

The chain links TRBV5-1 to TRBJ2-5; possible D gene TRBD1, 5 bases. The CDR3 runs 13 residues. CDR1 and CDR2 from the germline V gene are SGHRS and YFSETQ. Trimming took off 0 bases at V and 5 bases at J, with 8 bases between the two ends. In nucleotides, the CDR3 is TGCGCCAGCAGCTTGGGGGGCTTGGAGACCCAGTACTTC. It is translated as CASSLGGLETQYF.

The chain carries TRBV25-1 and TRBJ2-7, with 7 nucleotides matching TRBD2. Germline CDR1 is MGHDK and CDR2 is SYGVNS. V lost 2 bases and J lost 2; bases outside the gene matches: 9. This CDR3 is 16 amino acids long. CDR3 amino acids: CASSELGGSRTYEQYF. CDR3 bases: TGTGCCAGCAGTGAACTGGGCGGGAGTCGGACCTACGAGCAGTACTTC.

This clone occurred a few times. The rearrangement links TRBV18 to TRBJ2-3; TRBD2 matches at 11 bases. From germline, CDR1 is KGHSH and CDR2 LQKENI. The CDR3 has 17 residues. V lost 3 bases, J lost 10 bases, and 15 bases stayed unmatched. The CDR3 region has the DNA TGTGCCAGCTCACCCCCCCTAGCGGGAGGTTCCGAAAGAGCGCAGTATTTT. Translation gives CASSPPLAGGSERAQYF.

The V call is TRBV4-2, the J call TRBJ2-7; 11 bases fit TRBD2. After removal of 1 base from V and 8 bases from J, the junction contained 13 bases not matched to a gene. The CDR3 has 17 amino acids. Looked up from germline, CDR1 is LGHNA and CDR2 is YNFKEQ. This chain's CDR3 is CASSQGTGTRLAGQQYF. The CDR3 DNA follows: TGTGCCAGCAGCCAAGGAACAGGGACGCGACTAGCGGGACAGCAGTACTTC.

The chain has TRBV28 and TRBJ2-7, with TRBD2 as a possible D gene (6 bases). Trimming cost V 5 bases and J 2 bases, with 13 bases left between them. Germline CDR1 reads MDHEN; CDR2 reads SYDVKM. This CDR3 has 14 amino acids. The CDR3 is CASSPSRGTYEQYF. CDR3 DNA sequence: TGTGCCAGCAGTCCTTCTCGGGGGACCTACGAGCAGTACTTC.

The chain joins TRBV2 to TRBJ1-4; D not certain. The V gene's germline CDR1 is SNHLY and CDR2 FYNNEI. Trimming stripped 4 bases from V and 10 bases from J, with 7 bases between. The CDR3 is 11 residues long. The CDR3 loop reads CASSGGVKLFF. In DNA form, the CDR3 reads TGTGCCAGCAGTGGGGGAGTAAAACTGTTTTTT.

The genes are TRBV19 and TRBJ2-2; 9 bases line up with TRBD1. The germline gives CDR1 LNHDA, CDR2 SQIVND (reference sequence). CDR3 size: 16 residues. The V gene end was trimmed by 1 base and the J gene end by 6 bases; junction bases not matched to a gene: 6. CDR3 sequence (DNA): TGTGCCAGTAGTATAGGCGGGACAGGGTTGGCCGGGGAGCTGTTTTTT. This codes for CASSIGGTGLAGELFF.

Turning to this clone: One end of the junction does not line up with germline, which may come from a read error. Other DNA sequences from this sample encode an identical CDR3 as well. CDR3 sequence reads: CASRGERATEAFF. In nucleotides, the CDR3 is TGTGCTAGCAGGGGTGAGCGGGCCACTGAAGCTTTCTTT. The chain combines TRBV6-1 with TRBJ1-1, with D possibly matching TRBD1 (6 bases). This CDR3 region has 13 residues. Germline CDR1 is MNHNS and CDR2 is SASEGT.

The chain links TRBV7-8 to TRBJ2-1, with 11 nucleotides matching TRBD1. The ends lost 5 bases at V and 7 bases at J; junction bases unmatched: 13. The CDR3 has 17 residues. Germline CDR1 is SGHVS and CDR2 is FQNEAQ. The CDR3 DNA reads as TGTGCCAGCAGCCCTAGGAAGCCGGGACAGGGGGAAAATGAGCAGTTCTTC. Encoded protein: CASSPRKPGQGENEQFF.

V usage is TRBV27 and J usage is TRBJ2-2, with 9 bases that match TRBD1. Germline CDR1 and CDR2: MNHEY and SMNVEV (reference sequence). The CDR3 totals 18 residues. J was trimmed by 0 bases and V by 0 bases; bases with no gene match: 5. The CDR3 loop reads CASSLSPGQGPNTGELFF. CDR3 coding DNA: TGTGCCAGCAGTTTATCCCCGGGACAGGGCCCGAACACCGGGGAGCTGTTTTTT.

V usage is TRBV10-3 and J usage is TRBJ2-7; D may be TRBD2 (5 bases). V gave up 10 bases and J gave up 5 bases, with 21 bases separating them. The CDR3 is made up of 14 amino acids. CDR1 is ENHRY and CDR2 is SYGVKD in the germline V gene. The CDR3 nucleotides read TGTGCCACCGGGCCGGACCCGGAGGTCAACGAGCAGTACTTC. Residues: CATGPDPEVNEQYF.

V gene TRBV20-1 combines with J gene TRBJ1-5; D is ambiguous. The CDR3 has 10 amino acids. Trimming cost V 6 bases and J 7 bases, with 7 bases left between them. The germline gives CDR1 DFQATT, CDR2 SNEGSKA (reference sequence). The DNA for the CDR3 is TGCAGTGCCGGGAGCCAGCCCCAGCATTTT. Encoded protein: CSAGSQPQHF.

The rearrangement joins TRBV30 to TRBJ2-3, with 7 nucleotides matching TRBD1. CDR3 length: 15 amino acids. J was trimmed by 0 bases and V by 3 bases; bases with no gene match: 6. CDR1 is GTSNPN and CDR2 is SVGIG in the germline V gene (reference sequence). Here the CDR3 DNA reads TGTGCCTGGAGCATTACAGGGGTTAGCACAGATACGCAGTATTTT. It translates to CAWSITGVSTDTQYF. Drawing the rest from reference TRBV30 and TRBJ2-3, the complete variable domain is SQTIHQWPATLVQPVGSPLSLECTVEGTSNPNLYWYRQAAGRGLQLLFYSVGIGQISSEVPQNLSASRPQDRQFILSSKKLLLSDSGFYLCAWSITGVSTDTQYFGPGTRLTVL.

The chain links TRBV6-5 to TRBJ2-1, with 14 bases that match TRBD2. The CDR3 runs to 16 residues. V was pared by 3 bases and J by 8 bases, with 6 bases of the junction left unmatched. From germline, CDR1 is MNHEY and CDR2 SVGAGI. As DNA, the CDR3 is TGTGCCAGCAGTTATGATGGGACTAGCGGGAGCGATGAGCAGTTCTTC. Translated: CASSYDGTSGSDEQFF.

The chain carries TRBV4-2 and TRBJ2-7, with D possibly matching TRBD1 (6 bases). This CDR3 is built from 15 residues. The germline CDR1 and CDR2 sequences are LGHNA and YNFKEQ. V shed 1 base and J shed 4 bases, with 14 bases lying between them. The CDR3 region is CASSQGTGIRYEQYF. CDR3 bases: TGTGCCAGCAGCCAAGGAACAGGGATCCGTTACGAGCAGTACTTC.

The rearrangement uses TRBV7-6 and TRBJ2-7; possible D gene TRBD1, 6 bases. The CDR3 consists of 15 residues. CDR1 and CDR2 (germline): SGHVS, FNYEAQ. Between the trimmed V and J ends, which lost 5 bases and 0 bases, there was a span of 14 bases. The CDR3 region is CASSPDQGTSYEQYF. The CDR3 DNA reads as TGTGCCAGCAGCCCCGATCAGGGGACCTCCTACGAGCAGTACTTC.

The genes are TRBV4-1 and TRBJ1-1; possibly TRBD1 for D (6 bases). This CDR3 is built from 16 residues. Germline CDR1 MGHRA, CDR2 YSYEKL. V was shortened by 1 base and J by 5 bases, with 17 bases between the two germline ends. In DNA form, the CDR3 reads TGCGCCAGCAGCCAAGCCCCCACCAGGGGTTGGACTGAAGCTTTCTTT. This encodes CASSQAPTRGWTEAFF.